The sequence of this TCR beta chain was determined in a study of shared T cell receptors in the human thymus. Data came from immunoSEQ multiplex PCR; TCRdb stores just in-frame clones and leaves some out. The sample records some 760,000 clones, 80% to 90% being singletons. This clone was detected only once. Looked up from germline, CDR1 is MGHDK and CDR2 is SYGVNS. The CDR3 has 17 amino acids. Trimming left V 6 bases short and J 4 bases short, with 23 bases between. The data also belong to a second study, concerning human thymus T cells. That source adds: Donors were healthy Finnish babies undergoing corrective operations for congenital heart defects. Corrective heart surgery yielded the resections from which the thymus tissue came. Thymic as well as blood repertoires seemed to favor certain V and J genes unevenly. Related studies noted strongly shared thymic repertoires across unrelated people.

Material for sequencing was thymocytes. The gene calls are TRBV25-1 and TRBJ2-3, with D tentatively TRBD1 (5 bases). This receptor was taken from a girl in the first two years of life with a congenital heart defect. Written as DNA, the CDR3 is TGTGCCAGCAGCGATAAACAACAGGTTCATCGGCCAGATACGCAGTATTTT. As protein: CASSDKQQVHRPDTQYF.